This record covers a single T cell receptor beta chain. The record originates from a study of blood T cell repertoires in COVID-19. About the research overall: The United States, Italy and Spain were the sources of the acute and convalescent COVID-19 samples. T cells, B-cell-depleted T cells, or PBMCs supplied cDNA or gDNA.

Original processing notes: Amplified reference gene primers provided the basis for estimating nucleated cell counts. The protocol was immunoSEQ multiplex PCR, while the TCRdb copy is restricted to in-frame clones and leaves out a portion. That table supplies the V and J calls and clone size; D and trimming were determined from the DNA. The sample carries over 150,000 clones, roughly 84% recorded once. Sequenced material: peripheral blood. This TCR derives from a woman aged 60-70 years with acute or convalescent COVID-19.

The CDR3 DNA reads TGTGCCAGCTCACAGGGAGGTAGTAATTCACCCCTCCACTTT. Translation gives CASSQGGSNSPLHF. The V call is TRBV18, the J call TRBJ1-6; D unclear. The germline V gene encodes CDR1 KGHSH and CDR2 LQKENI. The CDR3 totals 14 residues. With 4 bases removed from V and 6 bases from J, the gap between germline ends came to 10 bases.